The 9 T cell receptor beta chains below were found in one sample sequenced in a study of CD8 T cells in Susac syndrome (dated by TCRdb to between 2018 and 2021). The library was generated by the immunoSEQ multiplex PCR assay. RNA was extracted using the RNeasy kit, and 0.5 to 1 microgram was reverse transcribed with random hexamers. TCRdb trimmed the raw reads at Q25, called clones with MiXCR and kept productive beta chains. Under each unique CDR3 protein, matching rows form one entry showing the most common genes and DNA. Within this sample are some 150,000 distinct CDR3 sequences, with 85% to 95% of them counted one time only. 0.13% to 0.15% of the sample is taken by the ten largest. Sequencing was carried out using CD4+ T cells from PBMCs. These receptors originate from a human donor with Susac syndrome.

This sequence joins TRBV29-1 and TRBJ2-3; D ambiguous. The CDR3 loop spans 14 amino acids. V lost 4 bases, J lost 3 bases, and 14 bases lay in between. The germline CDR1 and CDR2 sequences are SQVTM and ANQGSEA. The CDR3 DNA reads TGCAGCGTTGTAGGTCGTGGGCGTACAGATACGCAGTATTTT. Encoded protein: CSVVGRGRTDTQYF.

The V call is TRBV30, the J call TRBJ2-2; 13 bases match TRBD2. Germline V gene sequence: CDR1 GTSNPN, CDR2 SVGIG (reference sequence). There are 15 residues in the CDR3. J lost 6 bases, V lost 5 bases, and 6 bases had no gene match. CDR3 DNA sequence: TGTGCCTGGGCCGGACTAGCGGGAGCGGCCGGGGAGCTGTTTTTT. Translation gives CAWAGLAGAAGELFF.

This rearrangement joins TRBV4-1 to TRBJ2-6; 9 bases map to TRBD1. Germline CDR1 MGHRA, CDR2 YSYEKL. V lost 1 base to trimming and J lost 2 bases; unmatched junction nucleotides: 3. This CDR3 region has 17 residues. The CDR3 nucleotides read TGCGCCAGCAGCCAAGCGACAGGGGGGCCTGGGGCCAACGTCCTGACTTTC. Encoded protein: CASSQATGGPGANVLTF.

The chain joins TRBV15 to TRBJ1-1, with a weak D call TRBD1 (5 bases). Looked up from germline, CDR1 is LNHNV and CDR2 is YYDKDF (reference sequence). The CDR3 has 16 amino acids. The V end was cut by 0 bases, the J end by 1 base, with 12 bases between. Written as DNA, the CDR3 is TGTGCCACCAGCAGAGATATGACAGCCTCGAACACTGAAGCTTTCTTT. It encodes CATSRDMTASNTEAFF.

CDR3 in DNA: TGCAGTGCTTGCTTGGGAGGAGGCACTGAAGCTTTCTTT. Protein sequence: CSACLGGGTEAFF. This chain links TRBV20-1 with TRBJ1-1; D is unresolved. The CDR3 has 13 residues. The V gene's germline CDR1 is DFQATT and CDR2 SNEGSKA (reference sequence). Trimming shortened V by 5 bases and J by 4 bases, and 14 bases separated the two germline ends.

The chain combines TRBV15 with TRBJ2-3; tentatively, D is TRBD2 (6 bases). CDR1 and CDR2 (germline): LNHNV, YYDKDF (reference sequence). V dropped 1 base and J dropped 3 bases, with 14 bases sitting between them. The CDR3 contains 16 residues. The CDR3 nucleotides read TGTGCCACCAGCAGAGGGGGCGGGGCGGGAACAGATACGCAGTATTTT. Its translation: CATSRGGGAGTDTQYF.

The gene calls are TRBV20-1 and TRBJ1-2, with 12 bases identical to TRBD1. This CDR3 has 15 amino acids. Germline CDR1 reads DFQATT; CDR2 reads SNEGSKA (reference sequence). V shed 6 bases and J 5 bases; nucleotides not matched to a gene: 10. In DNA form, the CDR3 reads TGCAGTGCCCGGAGGGGGACAGGGGGCGCTTATGGCTACACCTTC. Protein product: CSARRGTGGAYGYTF.

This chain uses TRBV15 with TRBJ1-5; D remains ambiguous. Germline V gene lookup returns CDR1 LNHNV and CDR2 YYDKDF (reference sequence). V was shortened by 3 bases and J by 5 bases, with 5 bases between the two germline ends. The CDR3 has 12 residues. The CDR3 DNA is TGTGCCACCAGCAGGTTGGATCAGCCCCAGCATTTT. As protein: CATSRLDQPQHF. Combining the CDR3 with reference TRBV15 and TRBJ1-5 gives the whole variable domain DAMVIQNPRYQVTQFGKPVTLSCSQTLNHNVMYWYQQKSSQAPKLLFHYYDKDFNNEADTPDNFQSRRPNTSFCFLDIRSPGLGDTAMYLCATSRLDQPQHFGDGTRLSIL.

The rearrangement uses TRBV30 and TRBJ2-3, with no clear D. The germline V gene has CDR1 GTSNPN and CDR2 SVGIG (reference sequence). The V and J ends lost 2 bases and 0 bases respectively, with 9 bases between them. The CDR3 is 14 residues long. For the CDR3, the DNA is TGTGCCTGGAGTAGCAAAGGAAGCACAGATACGCAGTATTTT. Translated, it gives CAWSSKGSTDTQYF.